The 16 T cell receptor beta chains reported below all come from one sample, sequenced in a study of blood T cell repertoires in COVID-19 (dated by TCRdb to between 2020 and 2021). Libraries came from the immunoSEQ multiplex PCR assay. Here the immuneACCESS table is served through TCRdb, limited to in-frame sequences with V and J called. Missing clones are a known gap in these copies; in checked studies unresolved V genes cover under half, and the rest lacks a known reason. The sample yields approximately 140,000 clones; 80% to 90% were counted once. The ten largest clones add up to 15% to 20% of the sample. The specimen was peripheral blood. The receptor set was obtained from a man between 45 and 60 years old with active or convalescent COVID-19.

The V and J genes are TRBV6-2 or TRBV6-3 and TRBJ2-3; TRBD2 matches at 7 bases. The V gene end was trimmed by 6 bases and the J gene end by 6 bases; junction bases not matched to a gene: 6. In germline, CDR1 is MNHEY, CDR2 SVGEGT. The length of the CDR3 is 13 residues. Here the CDR3 reads CASSSIGRDTQYF. For the CDR3, the DNA is TGTGCCAGCAGCTCAATCGGGAGGGATACGCAGTATTTT.

The chain recombines TRBV29-1 with TRBJ2-5, with TRBD2 identical over 13 bases. The length of the CDR3 is 14 residues. Germline loops: CDR1 SQVTM, CDR2 ANQGSEA. The J segment lost 1 base and the V segment lost 7 bases, leaving 3 bases of the junction unmatched. Here the CDR3 reads CSGTSGGGQETQYF. In DNA, the CDR3 is TGCAGCGGAACTAGCGGGGGGGGCCAAGAGACCCAGTACTTC.

This chain joins TRBV10-3 and TRBJ2-1, with 10 bases identical to TRBD1. Trimming took 2 bases from V and 8 from J; bases not matched to a gene: 9. CDR1 is ENHRY and CDR2 is SYGVKD in the germline V gene. The CDR3 covers 16 residues. CDR3 sequence (DNA): TGTGCCATCAGTGAGAGCTCGGGACAGGGGTTCCATGAGCAGTTCTTC. Amino acid sequence: CAISESSGQGFHEQFF.

This chain connects TRBV4-1 to TRBJ2-5; 8 bases match TRBD1. CDR1 MGHRA and CDR2 YSYEKL come from the germline V gene. Losses at the gene ends were 1 base for V and 5 bases for J; bases not matched to a gene: 9. The CDR3 loop spans 16 amino acids. CDR3 DNA: TGCGCCAGCAGCCAAGTACCAGGGGGCTTTAGGGAGACCCAGTACTTC. Amino acids: CASSQVPGGFRETQYF.

V usage is TRBV12-3 or TRBV12-4 and J usage is TRBJ2-5; D gene ambiguous. Deletions cut 4 bases from V and 5 bases from J, with 11 bases between. CDR3 size: 13 residues. CDR3 protein: CASSSGSTETQYF. Written as DNA, the CDR3 is TGTGCCAGCAGTTCCGGGTCGACGGAGACCCAGTACTTC.

The chain employs TRBV10-3 and TRBJ1-2, with a tentative D call TRBD1 (5 bases). This CDR3 spans 14 amino acids. CDR1 is ENHRY and CDR2 is SYGVKD in the germline V gene. Trimming left V 0 bases short and J 2 bases short, with 7 bases between. This CDR3 reads CAISESRGNYGYTF. The CDR3 DNA sequence: TGTGCCATCAGTGAGTCACGGGGGAACTATGGCTACACCTTC.

This clone was counted only a few times. The J gene is TRBJ2-3, the V gene TRBV4-3; 8 bases are a match to TRBD2. J was trimmed by 5 bases and V by 0 bases; bases with no gene match: 7. Germline V gene sequence: CDR1 LGHNA, CDR2 YSLEER. The CDR3 has 16 amino acids. The CDR3 is CASSQDLSGGLDTQYF. CDR3 bases: TGCGCCAGCAGCCAAGATCTCTCGGGGGGGTTAGATACGCAGTATTTT.

This chain joins TRBV7-2 and TRBJ2-5, with TRBD2 identical over 11 bases. The germline V gene has CDR1 SGHTA and CDR2 FQGNSA. The length of the CDR3 is 17 residues. V dropped 7 bases and J dropped 1; count of bases not matched to a gene: 11. The chain's CDR3 is CASTLKRTSGSQETQYF. The CDR3 nucleotides are TGTGCCAGCACCCTTAAGCGCACTAGCGGGAGCCAAGAGACCCAGTACTTC.

The rearrangement joins TRBV28 to TRBJ1-5, with 8 bases fitting TRBD1. The J segment lost 6 bases and the V segment lost 8 bases, leaving 12 bases of the junction unmatched. Germline V CDR1 and CDR2: MDHEN, SYDVKM. CDR3 size: 15 residues. The CDR3 loop reads CASLPGTGGGQPQHF. The CDR3 DNA is TGTGCCAGCCTCCCGGGCACAGGGGGTGGTCAGCCCCAGCATTTT.

The genes are TRBV12-5 and TRBJ2-3, with D possibly matching TRBD2 (6 bases). Trimming cost V 3 bases and J 6 bases, with 19 bases left between them. This CDR3 is built from 16 residues. The V gene's germline CDR1 is LGHNT and CDR2 FRNRAP. The CDR3 region is CASGFSAGIRDDTQYF. CDR3 DNA: TGTGCTAGTGGTTTCTCTGCGGGAATTAGGGACGATACGCAGTATTTT.

This rearrangement joins TRBV10-3 to TRBJ2-2; TRBD2 agrees at 8 bases. Germline CDR1 and CDR2: ENHRY and SYGVKD. The CDR3 runs 15 residues. Germline trimming cut 5 bases from V and 5 bases from J; bases unmatched to any gene: 7. The CDR3 DNA is TGTGCCATCAGTTCCGCGGGGGGCCTTACCGGGGAGCTGTTTTTT. Amino acid sequence: CAISSAGGLTGELFF.

The chain couples TRBV3-1 (or the pseudogene TRBV3-2) to TRBJ2-2; D perhaps matches TRBD2 (6 bases). The CDR3 is made up of 13 amino acids. Germline V gives CDR1 LGHDT, CDR2 YNNKEL (reference sequence). Trimming removed 2 bases from V and 6 bases from J, with 7 bases in between. The CDR3 region has the DNA TGTGCCAGCAGCCAACGACTAGCCGGGGAGCTGTTTTTT. Amino acids: CASSQRLAGELFF.

The chain recombines TRBV6-6 with TRBJ1-5; D is uncertain. V shed 0 bases and J shed 10 bases, with 10 bases lying between them. The CDR3 extends over 13 amino acids. Germline CDR1 MNHNY, CDR2 SVGAGI (reference sequence). This CDR3 is CASSYSSGDPQHF. The CDR3, as DNA: TGTGCCAGCAGTTACTCGAGCGGAGACCCCCAGCATTTT.

This clone was found once. The rearrangement joins TRBV5-6 to TRBJ1-3, with 9 bases aligning to TRBD1. The V segment lost 4 bases and the J segment 0 bases; nucleotides outside the gene matches: 11. Germline V gene data show CDR1 as SGHDT and CDR2 as YYEEEE. CDR3 length equals 18 residues. This chain's CDR3 is CASSRDRAFPFSGNTIYF. The CDR3 coding sequence is TGTGCCAGCAGCCGGGACAGGGCTTTCCCTTTCTCTGGAAACACCATATATTTT.

The chain has TRBV6-2 or TRBV6-3 and TRBJ1-6; D not certain. Germline V gene sequence: CDR1 MNHEY, CDR2 SVGEGT. The CDR3 covers 13 residues. V lost 3 bases and J 10 bases, leaving 10 bases between the germline ends. CDR3 nucleotides: TGTGCCAGCAGTTATAATCGAGTCTCACCCCTCCACTTT. This translates into CASSYNRVSPLHF.

This chain joins TRBV4-1 and TRBJ1-3; D gene unclear. This CDR3 has 17 residues. CDR1 and CDR2 (germline): MGHRA, YSYEKL. Trimming stripped 0 bases from V and 0 bases from J, with 12 bases between. For the CDR3, the DNA is TGCGCCAGCAGCCAAGATCCCTCGGCGGGCTCTGGAAACACCATATATTTT. Protein: CASSQDPSAGSGNTIYF.